The source of this T cell receptor beta chain is a study of PD-L1 blockade in urothelial cancer. Findings and limits, study-wide: Sub-median blood TCR clonality before treatment predicted longer survival.

Of note for this clone: Its target is not known.

This CDR3 region has 11 residues. Trimming pared 2 bases from V and 11 bases from J, leaving 10 bases between. Per the germline V gene, CDR1 is DFQATT and CDR2 is SNEGSKA (reference sequence). Assay used: immunoSEQ multiplex PCR; TCRdb lists only in-frame clones, some missing. The sample yields over 40,000 clones, around 80% seen once. The sample consisted of PBMCs, taken around atezolizumab (anti-PD-L1) treatment. This receptor was obtained from an older man with urothelial cancer. The chain links TRBV20-1 to TRBJ2-1; D gene ambiguous. CDR3 sequence: CSARYAEKQFF. The CDR3 DNA sequence: TGCAGTGCTAGATACGCGGAAAAGCAGTTCTTC.